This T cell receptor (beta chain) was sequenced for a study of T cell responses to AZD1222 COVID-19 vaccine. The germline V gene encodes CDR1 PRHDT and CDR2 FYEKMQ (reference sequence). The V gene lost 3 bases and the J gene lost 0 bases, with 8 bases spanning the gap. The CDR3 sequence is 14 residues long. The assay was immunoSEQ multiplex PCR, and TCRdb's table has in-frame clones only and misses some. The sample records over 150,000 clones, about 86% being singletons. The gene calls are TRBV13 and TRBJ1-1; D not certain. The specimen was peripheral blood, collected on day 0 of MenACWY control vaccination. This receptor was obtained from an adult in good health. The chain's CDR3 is CASSFSNMNTEAFF. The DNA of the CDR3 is TGTGCCAGCAGCTTTTCTAACATGAACACTGAAGCTTTCTTT.